The 14 T cell receptor beta chains in this list originate from one sample, sequenced in a study of OX40 agonist ivuxolimab in advanced cancers. Data came from immunoSEQ multiplex PCR; TCRdb stores just in-frame clones and leaves some out. The repertoire includes approximately 68,000 clones, approximately 89% of them detected once, and less than 0.8% sits in the top ten. The sequences come from CD4+ or CD8+ T cells sorted from blood, collected in a trial of the OX40 agonist ivuxolimab. These receptors were taken from an adult with an advanced solid tumor such as melanoma, head and neck, liver or kidney cancer.

The V gene is TRBV7-3, the J gene TRBJ2-2; TRBD1 agrees at 7 bases. Looked up from germline, CDR1 is SGHTA and CDR2 is FQGTGA. V gave up 3 bases and J gave up 4 bases; unmatched junction bases: 17. The CDR3 consists of 19 residues. CDR3 coding DNA: TGTGCCAGCAGCTTGACAATCCCTAACAGGGGTCGCCGCACCGGGGAGCTGTTTTTT. The encoded protein is CASSLTIPNRGRRTGELFF.

This clone was seen only once. This chain uses TRBV7-2 with TRBJ2-1; tentative D call: TRBD2 (6 bases). The CDR3 runs 16 residues. CDR1 SGHTA and CDR2 FQGNSA come from the germline V gene. Trimming stripped 0 bases from V and 4 bases from J, with 13 bases between. CDR3 region: CASSLAREPTYNEQFF. For the CDR3, the DNA is TGTGCCAGCAGCTTAGCCCGGGAGCCCACTTACAATGAGCAGTTCTTC.

The gene calls are TRBV25-1 and TRBJ1-2, with TRBD1 as a possible D gene (5 bases). CDR3 length: 15 amino acids. The germline V gene encodes CDR1 MGHDK and CDR2 SYGVNS. Trimming cost V 2 bases and J 8 bases, with 18 bases left between them. CDR3 sequence: CASSEGGTVVRGYTF. The CDR3 DNA follows: TGTGCCAGCAGTGAAGGAGGGACCGTCGTTAGGGGCTACACCTTC.

As for this clone: Other nucleotide sequences from this sample produce the same CDR3. The chain couples TRBV5-8 to TRBJ1-2; a possible D gene is TRBD1 (5 bases). CDR1 and CDR2 (germline): SGHTS, YDEGEE. The CDR3 contains 16 residues. Trimming left V 6 bases short and J 4 bases short, with 22 bases between. The CDR3 bases are TGTGCCAGCATTGTCCGAGGGACGAGTCCCACCTATGGCTACACCTTC. Its translation is CASIVRGTSPTYGYTF. The variable domain in full, with the rest retrieved from reference TRBV5-8 and TRBJ1-2, is EAGVTQSPTHLIKTRGQQATLRCSPISGHTSVYWYQQALGLGLQFLLWYDEGEERNRGNFPPRFSGRQFPNYSSELNVNALELEDSALYLCASIVRGTSPTYGYTFGSGTRLTVV.

The rearrangement links TRBV5-5 to TRBJ1-1; D ambiguous. CDR3 size: 14 residues. With 1 base removed from V and 0 bases from J, the gap between germline ends came to 7 bases. Per germline, CDR1 SGHKS and CDR2 YYEKEE (reference sequence). As DNA, the CDR3 is TGTGCCAGCAGCTTGCTGATATTGAACACTGAAGCTTTCTTT. It codes for CASSLLILNTEAFF. Based on the CDR3 plus reference TRBV5-5 and TRBJ1-1, the full variable domain is DAGVTQSPTHLIKTRGQQVTLRCSPISGHKSVSWYQQVLGQGPQFIFQYYEKEERGRGNFPDRFSARQFPNYSSELNVNALLLGDSALYLCASSLLILNTEAFFGQGTRLTVV.

This chain uses TRBV7-9 with TRBJ2-1, with TRBD2 matching 7 bases. J lost 4 bases, V lost 11 bases, and 23 bases had no gene match. CDR3 length: 18 residues. CDR1 and CDR2 (germline): SEHNR, FQNEAQ (reference sequence). CDR3 bases: TGTGCCGTACGGCAAGCGGGGTTATTAAACCTAGATTACAATGAGCAGTTCTTC. This gives the protein CAVRQAGLLNLDYNEQFF.

A single count supports this clone. J is TRBJ1-2 and V is TRBV10-3; D is possibly TRBD1 (6 bases). Germline V gene data show CDR1 as ENHRY and CDR2 as SYGVKD. The V end lost 6 bases, the J end lost 2 bases, and 13 bases lay between the germline ends. The CDR3 has 14 residues. CDR3 amino acids: CAIRDGGPNYGYTF. CDR3 DNA sequence: TGTGCCATCAGGGACGGGGGGCCCAACTATGGCTACACCTTC.

The chain combines TRBV30 with TRBJ1-1; 11 nucleotides agree with TRBD1. The J segment lost 4 bases and the V segment lost 3 bases, leaving 13 bases of the junction unmatched. CDR3 length: 17 amino acids. CDR1 is GTSNPN and CDR2 is SVGIG in the germline V gene (reference sequence). The DNA of the CDR3 is TGTGCCTGGAGCGAGGACAGGGGGCGCCCCGCGAGCACTGAAGCTTTCTTT. Protein: CAWSEDRGRPASTEAFF. Variable domain in full (rest from reference TRBV30 and TRBJ1-1): SQTIHQWPATLVQPVGSPLSLECTVEGTSNPNLYWYRQAAGRGLQLLFYSVGIGQISSEVPQNLSASRPQDRQFILSSKKLLLSDSGFYLCAWSEDRGRPASTEAFFGQGTRLTVV.

The rearrangement uses TRBV9 and TRBJ1-2, with D hard to call. There are 15 residues in the CDR3. Germline V gives CDR1 SGDLS, CDR2 YYNGEE. V lost 0 bases and J lost 3, with 12 bases in between. DNA for the CDR3: TGTGCCAGCAGCGTAGCCGCCACGGAAGACTATGGCTACACCTTC. Translated: CASSVAATEDYGYTF.

The chain joins TRBV7-9 to TRBJ2-3; D not certain. The CDR3 consists of 12 residues. Looked up from germline, CDR1 is SEHNR and CDR2 is FQNEAQ (reference sequence). Deletions cut 9 bases from V and 0 bases from J, with 7 bases between. The CDR3 sequence is CASDISTDTQYF. CDR3 bases: TGTGCCAGTGACATAAGCACAGATACGCAGTATTTT.

V and J are TRBV9 and TRBJ1-1; D is unclear. The V end lost 4 bases, the J end lost 0 bases, and 13 bases lay between the germline ends. This CDR3 comprises 15 residues. CDR1 and CDR2 (germline): SGDLS, YYNGEE. The CDR3 bases are TGTGCCAGCAGCAAGCTGGTGGGGTTGAACACTGAAGCTTTCTTT. This encodes CASSKLVGLNTEAFF. Complete variable domain (other parts from reference TRBV9 and TRBJ1-1): DSGVTQTPKHLITATGQRVTLRCSPRSGDLSVYWYQQSLDQGLQFLIQYYNGEERAKGNILERFSAQQFPDLHSELNLSSLELGDSALYFCASSKLVGLNTEAFFGQGTRLTVV.

This rearrangement joins TRBV28 to TRBJ1-1; D is ambiguous. CDR1 is MDHEN and CDR2 is SYDVKM in the germline V gene. Trimming took 4 bases from V and 5 from J, leaving 5 bases between them. This CDR3 contains 11 residues. The CDR3 reads CASSSRTEAFF. The CDR3 region has the DNA TGTGCCAGCAGTTCCCGGACTGAAGCTTTCTTT.

This clone was seen a single time. In DNA, the CDR3 is TGTGCCAGCAGCGTAGTAGGGGGCAATGAAGCTTTCTTT. Translation gives CASSVVGGNEAFF. The chain uses TRBV9 and TRBJ1-1; 7 positions match TRBD1. J was trimmed by 7 bases and V by 0 bases; bases with no gene match: 3. This CDR3 contains 13 residues. Germline lookup yields CDR1 SGDLS and CDR2 YYNGEE.

A few counts support this clone. The chain joins TRBV10-1 to TRBJ2-3; 11 bases match TRBD2. The CDR3 contains 17 residues. The V segment lost 3 bases and the J segment 6 bases; nucleotides outside the gene matches: 11. Germline V gene sequence: CDR1 WNHNN, CDR2 SYGVQD (reference sequence). The CDR3 here is CASSEAKASGGIDTQYF. CDR3 nucleotide sequence: TGCGCCAGCAGTGAAGCCAAGGCTAGCGGGGGGATCGATACGCAGTATTTT.